The 13 T cell receptor beta chains below were found in one sample sequenced in a study of blood T cell repertoires in COVID-19. The assay was immunoSEQ multiplex PCR, and TCRdb's table has in-frame clones only and misses some. The table has over 90,000 clones, roughly four fifths seen once. Sequenced input: peripheral blood. The receptors were gathered from an elderly man with COVID-19, enrolled during active disease.

This sequence joins TRBV28 and TRBJ1-5; TRBD1 is a possible D gene (5 bases). The CDR3 sequence is 12 residues long. V lost 6 bases to trimming and J lost 3 bases, with 6 bases between them. Germline loops: CDR1 MDHEN, CDR2 SYDVKM. The CDR3 region has the DNA TGTGCCAGCAGGACAGCCAATCAGCCCCAGCATTTT. Translating it yields CASRTANQPQHF.

This sequence joins TRBV4-2 and TRBJ2-1; 10 bases are shared with TRBD2. CDR1 is LGHNA and CDR2 is YNFKEQ in the germline V gene. The CDR3 spans 14 residues. After removal of 6 bases from V and 5 bases from J, the junction contained 4 bases not matched to a gene. The CDR3 sequence: CASSTSGEDNEQFF. In DNA form, the CDR3 reads TGTGCCAGCAGTACTAGCGGGGAGGACAATGAGCAGTTCTTC.

The chain links TRBV7-2 to TRBJ2-5; 9 nucleotides agree with TRBD2. The junction had 4 bases not matched to a gene; V was cut back by 1 base and J by 4 bases. This CDR3 is 15 amino acids long. Looked up from germline, CDR1 is SGHTA and CDR2 is FQGNSA. CDR3 residues: CASSLGYSGGETQYF. The CDR3 DNA sequence: TGTGCCAGCAGCTTAGGGTATAGCGGGGGAGAGACCCAGTACTTC.

This clone has a single count. The gene calls are TRBV24-1 and TRBJ1-5; D gene uncertain. V shed 6 bases and J shed 3 bases, with 14 bases lying between them. Germline CDR1 reads KGHDR; CDR2 reads SFDVKD. There are 15 residues in the CDR3. The CDR3 bases are TGTGCCACCAGTACACCGGGAGAGGCCAATCAGCCCCAGCATTTT. Its protein product is CATSTPGEANQPQHF.

The V call is TRBV19, the J call TRBJ2-2, with 8 bases fitting TRBD1. Trimming removed 1 base from V and 6 bases from J; junction bases left unmatched: 4. CDR1 LNHDA and CDR2 SQIVND come from the germline V gene (reference sequence). This CDR3 contains 15 residues. CDR3 amino acids: CASSIGQGRPGELFF. CDR3 bases: TGTGCCAGTAGTATAGGACAGGGGAGGCCCGGGGAGCTGTTTTTT.

This chain joins TRBV6-5 and TRBJ2-5, with 8 bases that match TRBD1. Trimming removed 2 bases from V and 5 bases from J; junction bases left unmatched: 10. CDR1 and CDR2 (germline): MNHEY, SVGAGI. The CDR3 is 16 residues long. The CDR3 region is CASSYLRQGARETQYF. As DNA, the CDR3 is TGTGCCAGCAGTTACCTTCGGCAGGGGGCTAGGGAGACCCAGTACTTC.

CDR3 nucleotides: TGTGCCAGCAGCTTAACGGGGGGGTGGGAGACCCAGTACTTC. It encodes CASSLTGGWETQYF. The gene calls are TRBV7-2 and TRBJ2-5; 8 bases fit TRBD2. Germline-derived CDR1 and CDR2 are SGHTA and FQGNSA. The CDR3 has 14 residues. With V trimmed by 2 bases and J by 5 bases, 4 bases remained unmatched. The full variable domain, rest sourced from reference TRBV7-2 and TRBJ2-5, is GAGVSQSPSNKVTEKGKDVELRCDPISGHTALYWYRQSLGQGLEFLIYFQGNSAPDKSGLPSDRFSAERTGGSVSTLTIQRTQQEDSAVYLCASSLTGGWETQYFGPGTRLLVL.

V and J are TRBV27 and TRBJ2-1; possible D gene TRBD2, 7 bases. The CDR3 totals 15 residues. The V gene lost 6 bases and the J gene lost 3 bases, with 15 bases spanning the gap. Germline V gene lookup returns CDR1 MNHEY and CDR2 SMNVEV (reference sequence). The CDR3 coding sequence is TGTGCCAGCAGCCCTCGGGGGGCAGGCTACAATGAGCAGTTCTTC. Amino acids: CASSPRGAGYNEQFF.

This clone was seen once. The rearrangement links TRBV6-6 to TRBJ2-3; possible D gene TRBD2, 8 bases. The CDR3 is made up of 20 amino acids. V dropped 6 bases and J dropped 3 bases, with 31 bases sitting between them. Germline V gene sequence: CDR1 MNHNY, CDR2 SVGAGI (reference sequence). CDR3 protein: CASSTRGAGRNRGATDTQYF. For the CDR3, the DNA is TGTGCCAGCAGCACGCGGGGGGCGGGTCGAAACAGGGGCGCAACAGATACGCAGTATTTT.

The count of this clone is one. The chain uses TRBV11-3 and TRBJ2-3; 7 bases are shared with TRBD1. The CDR3 totals 15 residues. Germline trimming cut 3 bases from V and 2 bases from J; bases unmatched to any gene: 5. Germline V gene data show CDR1 as SGHNT and CDR2 as YENEEA. The CDR3 protein is CASSLRQGHTDTQYF. Written as DNA, the CDR3 is TGTGCCAGCAGCTTGAGACAGGGACACACAGATACGCAGTATTTT.

The chain is built from TRBV7-3 and TRBJ2-1; 10 bases align to TRBD2. Germline-derived CDR1 and CDR2 are SGHTA and FQGTGA. V shed 0 bases and J 3 bases; nucleotides not matched to a gene: 2. This CDR3 contains 16 residues. In DNA, the CDR3 is TGTGCCAGCAGCTTAACGCCTAGCGGGGGCTACAATGAGCAGTTCTTC. Encoded protein: CASSLTPSGGYNEQFF. The full variable domain, in which reference TRBV7-3 and TRBJ2-1 provide the parts outside the CDR3, is GAGVSQTPSNKVTEKGKYVELRCDPISGHTALYWYRQSLGQGPEFLIYFQGTGAADDSGLPNDRFFAVRPEGSVSTLKIQRTERGDSAVYLCASSLTPSGGYNEQFFGPGTRLTVL.

The chain couples TRBV28 to TRBJ1-1; D might be TRBD1 (5 bases). From germline, CDR1 is MDHEN and CDR2 SYDVKM. Trimming removed 7 bases at V and 3 bases at J, with 12 bases between. This CDR3 is 13 amino acids long. The CDR3 DNA reads as TGTGCCAGCACAATAGGGGTTGACACTGAAGCTTTCTTT. Translating it yields CASTIGVDTEAFF.

The genes are TRBV7-6 and TRBJ1-1; 7 bases line up with TRBD1. Germline CDR1 reads SGHVS; CDR2 reads FNYEAQ. V gave up 1 base and J gave up 6 bases; unmatched junction bases: 2. There are 13 residues in the CDR3. The CDR3 region is CASSLVGTAEAFF. The CDR3 DNA follows: TGTGCCAGCAGCTTAGTCGGGACAGCTGAAGCTTTCTTT. Based on the CDR3 plus reference TRBV7-6 and TRBJ1-1, the full variable domain is GAGVSQSPRYKVTKRGQDVALRCDPISGHVSLYWYRQALGQGPEFLTYFNYEAQQDKSGLPNDRFSAERPEGSISTLTIQRTEQRDSAMYRCASSLVGTAEAFFGQGTRLTVV.